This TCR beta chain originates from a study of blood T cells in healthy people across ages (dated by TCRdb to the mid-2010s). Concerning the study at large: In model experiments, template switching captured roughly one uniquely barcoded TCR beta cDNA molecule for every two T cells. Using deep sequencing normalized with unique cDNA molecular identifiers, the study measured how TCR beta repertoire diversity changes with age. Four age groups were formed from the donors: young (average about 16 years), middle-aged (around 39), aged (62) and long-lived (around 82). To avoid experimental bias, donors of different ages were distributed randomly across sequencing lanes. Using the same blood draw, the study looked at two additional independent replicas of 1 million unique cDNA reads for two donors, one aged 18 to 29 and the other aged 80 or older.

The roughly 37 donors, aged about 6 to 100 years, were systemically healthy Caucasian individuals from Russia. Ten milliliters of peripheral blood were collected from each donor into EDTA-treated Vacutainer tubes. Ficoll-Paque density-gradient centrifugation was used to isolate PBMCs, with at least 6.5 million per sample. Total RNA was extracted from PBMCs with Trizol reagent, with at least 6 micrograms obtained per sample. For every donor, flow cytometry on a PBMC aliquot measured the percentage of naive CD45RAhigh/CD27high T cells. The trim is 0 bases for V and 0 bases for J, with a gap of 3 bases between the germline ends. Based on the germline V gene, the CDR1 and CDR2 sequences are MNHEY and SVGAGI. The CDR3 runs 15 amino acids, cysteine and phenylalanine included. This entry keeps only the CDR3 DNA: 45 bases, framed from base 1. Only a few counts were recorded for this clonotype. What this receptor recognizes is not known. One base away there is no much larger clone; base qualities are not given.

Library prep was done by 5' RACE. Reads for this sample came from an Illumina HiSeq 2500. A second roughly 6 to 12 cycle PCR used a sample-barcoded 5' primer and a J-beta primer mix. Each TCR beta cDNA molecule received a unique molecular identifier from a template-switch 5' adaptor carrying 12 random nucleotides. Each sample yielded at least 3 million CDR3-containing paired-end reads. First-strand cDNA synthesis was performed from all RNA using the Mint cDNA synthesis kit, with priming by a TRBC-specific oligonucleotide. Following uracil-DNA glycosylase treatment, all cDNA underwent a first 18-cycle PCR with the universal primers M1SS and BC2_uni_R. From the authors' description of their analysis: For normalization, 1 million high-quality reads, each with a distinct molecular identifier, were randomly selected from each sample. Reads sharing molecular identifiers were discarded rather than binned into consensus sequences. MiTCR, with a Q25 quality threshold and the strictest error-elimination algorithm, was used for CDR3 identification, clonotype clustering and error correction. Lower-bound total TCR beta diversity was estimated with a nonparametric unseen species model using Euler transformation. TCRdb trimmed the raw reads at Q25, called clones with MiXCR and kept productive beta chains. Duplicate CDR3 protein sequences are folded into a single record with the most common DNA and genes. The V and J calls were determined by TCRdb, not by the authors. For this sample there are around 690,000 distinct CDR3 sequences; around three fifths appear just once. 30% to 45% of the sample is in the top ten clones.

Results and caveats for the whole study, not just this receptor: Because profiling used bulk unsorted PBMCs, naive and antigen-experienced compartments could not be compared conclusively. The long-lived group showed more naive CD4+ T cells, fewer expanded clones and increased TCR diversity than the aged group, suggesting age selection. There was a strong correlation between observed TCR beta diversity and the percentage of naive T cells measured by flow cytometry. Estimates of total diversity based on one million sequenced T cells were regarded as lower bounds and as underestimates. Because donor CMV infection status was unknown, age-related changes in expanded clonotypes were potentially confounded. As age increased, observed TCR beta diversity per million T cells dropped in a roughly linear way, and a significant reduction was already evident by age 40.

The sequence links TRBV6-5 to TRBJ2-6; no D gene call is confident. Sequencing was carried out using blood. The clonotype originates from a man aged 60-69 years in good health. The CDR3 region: CASSYSNSGANVLTF. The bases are TGTGCCAGCAGTTACTCAAACTCTGGGGCCAACGTCCTGACTTTC.